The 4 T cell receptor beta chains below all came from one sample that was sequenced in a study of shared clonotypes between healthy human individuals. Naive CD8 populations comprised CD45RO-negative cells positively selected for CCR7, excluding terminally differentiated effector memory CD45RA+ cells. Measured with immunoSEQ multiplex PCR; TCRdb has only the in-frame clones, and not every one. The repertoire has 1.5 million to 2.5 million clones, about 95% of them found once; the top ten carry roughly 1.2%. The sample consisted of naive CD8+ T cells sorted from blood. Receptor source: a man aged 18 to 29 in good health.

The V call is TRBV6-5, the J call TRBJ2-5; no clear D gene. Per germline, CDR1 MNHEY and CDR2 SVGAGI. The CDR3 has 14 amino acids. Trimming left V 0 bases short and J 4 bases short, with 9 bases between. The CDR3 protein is CASSYSYTGETQYF. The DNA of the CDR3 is TGTGCCAGCAGTTACTCCTATACGGGAGAGACCCAGTACTTC.

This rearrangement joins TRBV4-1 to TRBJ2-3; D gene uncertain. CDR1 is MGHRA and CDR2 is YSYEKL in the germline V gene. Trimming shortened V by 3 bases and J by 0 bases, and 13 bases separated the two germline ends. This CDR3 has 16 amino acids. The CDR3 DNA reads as TGCGCCAGCAGCCAGTCTCCCACAGCTAGCACAGATACGCAGTATTTT. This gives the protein CASSQSPTASTDTQYF.

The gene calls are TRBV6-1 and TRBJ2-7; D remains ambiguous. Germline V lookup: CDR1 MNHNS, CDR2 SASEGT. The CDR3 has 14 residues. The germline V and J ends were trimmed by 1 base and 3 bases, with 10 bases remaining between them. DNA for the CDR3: TGTGCCAGCAGTGAAGGGATTACTTTCTACGAGCAGTACTTC. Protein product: CASSEGITFYEQYF.

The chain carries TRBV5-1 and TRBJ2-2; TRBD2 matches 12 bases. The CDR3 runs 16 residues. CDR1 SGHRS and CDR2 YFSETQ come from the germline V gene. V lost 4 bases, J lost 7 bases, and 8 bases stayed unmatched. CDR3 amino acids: CASSLGLAGLGGELFF. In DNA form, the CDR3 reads TGCGCCAGCAGCCTGGGACTAGCGGGTCTAGGCGGGGAGCTGTTTTTT.